The subject of this entry is one TCR beta chain. Its antigen is not yet known. No qualities accompany the bases; no much larger clone lies one base away. Including the terminal cysteine and phenylalanine, the CDR3 comprises 16 residues. Left in the record is the CDR3 DNA by itself, 48 bases read in frame from the first base. V has 0 bases trimmed and J has 4 bases trimmed; junction bases matching no gene number 6. The germline V gene sets CDR1 to KGHSH and CDR2 to LQKENI. The sample belongs to a study of blood T cell repertoires in COVID-19 (dated by TCRdb to 2018 to 2021). Regarding the complete study: Collaborator samples came from the United States, Italy and Spain and covered acute and convalescent phases of COVID-19. Sample metadata almost always included a de-identified subject ID, COVID-19 status, age in years and sex. Where HLA class I and class II types were available, the types were taken from metadata supplied by the sample provider, not from assay-based typing. A freely available public database, intended as a resource for researchers studying the immune response to SARS-CoV-2, is where the repertoires were released. Samples were obtained from the ongoing ImmuneRACE study (first 160 participants) and from about 1,300 subjects provided by 6 global collaborators. Deeply sampled blood TCRbeta repertoires from subjects exposed to, actively infected with, or recovered from COVID-19 were included in the dataset. The prospective study material was composed of cDNA or gDNA derived from T cells, B-cell-depleted T cells, or PBMCs. The investigation overall reported the following: How much clinical and demographic metadata was included differed by source and by participant, and the metadata was provided uncurated.

The collaborating institutions used their own protocols to collect whole blood in K2EDTA tubes. For TCRbeta analysis, collaborators shipped samples as frozen whole blood, isolated PBMCs, or DNA extracted from either of those sample types. TCRbeta CDR3 regions were amplified from genomic DNA by means of the immunoSEQ Assay, a bias-controlled multiplex PCR. The paper's processing steps were these. Within the assay, amplification of reference gene primers was used to estimate how many nucleated cells each sample contained. To quantify the absolute abundance of each unique TCRbeta CDR3 rearrangement, sequence reads were collapsed and filtered. For each sample, productive Simpson clonality was calculated by taking the square root of Simpson's diversity index across productive rearrangements. TCRdb obtained this table from immuneACCESS and retained in-frame rearrangements with V and J assigned. These tables miss some clones; where compared with another copy, unresolved V genes account for less than half of the shortfall, and the remainder is unexplained. V and J calls and clone size follow that table, whereas D and trimming were derived from the DNA. This sample lists fewer than 350,000 clones; around 90% were detected once. The ten largest account for roughly 9.1% of the sample.

Sample: peripheral blood. In this chain, TRBV18 is recombined with TRBJ1-2, and TRBD1 aligns with 9 junction nucleotides. The sequence derives from a man younger than 35 with active or convalescent COVID-19. Here is the DNA: TGTGCCAGCTCACCACCGTGGAGACAGGGGGGCTATGGCTACACCTTC. The translation is CASSPPWRQGGYGYTF.